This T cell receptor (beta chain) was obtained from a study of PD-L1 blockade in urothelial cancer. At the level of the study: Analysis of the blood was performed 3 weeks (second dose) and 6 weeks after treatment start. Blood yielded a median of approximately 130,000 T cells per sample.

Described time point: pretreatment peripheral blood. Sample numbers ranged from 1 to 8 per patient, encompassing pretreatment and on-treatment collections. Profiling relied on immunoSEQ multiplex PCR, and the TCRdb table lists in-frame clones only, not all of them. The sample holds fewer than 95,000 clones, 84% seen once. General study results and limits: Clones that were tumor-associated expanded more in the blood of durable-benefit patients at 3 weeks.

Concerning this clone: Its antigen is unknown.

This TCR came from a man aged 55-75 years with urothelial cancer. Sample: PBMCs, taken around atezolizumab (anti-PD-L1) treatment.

CDR3 residues: CASRTGGTEAFF. The CDR3 nucleotides read TGTGCCAGCAGGACAGGGGGCACTGAAGCTTTCTTT. The chain employs TRBV28 and TRBJ1-1; 9 bases agree with TRBD1. This CDR3 contains 12 residues. Germline values: CDR1 MDHEN, CDR2 SYDVKM. With 6 bases clipped from V and 4 bases from J, the junction kept 0 bases outside the gene matches.